The T cell receptor beta chain under discussion was sequenced for a study of T cells in Graves' hyperthyroidism and ophthalmopathy. The source material, RNA transcripts, was used to amplify TCR beta CDR3 regions. TCR CDR3 underwent first-round RT-PCR with the HTBI primer set. TCRdb used MiXCR to reprocess the multiplex PCR reads, holding one entry per CDR3 protein. The sample records 45,000 to 50,000 distinct CDR3 sequences, 49% being singletons. At least ten counts were recorded for this clonotype. The CDR3 runs 13 residues. CDR1 is MNHNY and CDR2 is SVGAGI in the germline V gene (reference sequence). Trimming took off 8 bases at V and 4 bases at J, with 14 bases between the two ends.

The receptor was derived from a woman between 45 and 65 years old with Graves' hyperthyroidism. This chain connects TRBV6-6 to TRBJ1-2; unclear D gene. Sample: peripheral blood or thyroid tissue (not recorded which). CDR3 sequence: CASLNTGSYGYTF. In DNA form, the CDR3 reads TGTGCCAGCCTCAACACGGGGTCCTATGGCTACACCTTC.